This passage covers 31 T cell receptor beta chains from one sample sequenced in a study of regulatory T cells in long-lasting Graves disease. Building the TCR beta libraries relied on iRepertoire HTBI primers, and CDR3 regions underwent Arm-PCR. TCRdb re-called the multiplex PCR reads with MiXCR, one entry per CDR3 protein. This sample has some 460,000 distinct CDR3 sequences, with around 15% found just once. Time point: newly diagnosed GD, antithyroid drugs for less than 3 months. With RNA extracted from PBMCs as input, the TCR library was made. This same sample was also taken into another study, of T cells in Graves' hyperthyroidism and ophthalmopathy.

The input for sequencing was peripheral blood mononuclear cells (PBMCs), taken at new diagnosis, from a patient treated with antithyroid drugs. These receptors were taken from a man aged 35-49 years with Graves disease.

The DNA of the CDR3 is TGCAGTGCTCAAAGCGGAAGCTCCTACAATGAGCAGTTCTTC. This codes for CSAQSGSSYNEQFF. The chain couples TRBV20-1 to TRBJ2-1; D perhaps matches TRBD2 (5 bases). The CDR3 runs to 14 residues. V was shortened by 5 bases and J by 0 bases, with 11 bases between the two germline ends. Germline CDR1 DFQATT, CDR2 SNEGSKA (reference sequence).

This clonotype was counted ten times or more. V usage is TRBV20-1 and J usage is TRBJ1-5; a possible D gene is TRBD1 (5 bases). Germline CDR1 reads DFQATT; CDR2 reads SNEGSKA (reference sequence). The CDR3 consists of 14 residues. V lost 0 bases, J lost 7 bases, and 13 bases lay in between. The CDR3 sequence: CSARDSQGGQPQHF. In DNA, the CDR3 is TGCAGTGCTAGAGATAGCCAGGGAGGCCAGCCCCAGCATTTT.

In the case of this clonotype: A read error is the likely source, as a far larger clone sits one nucleotide away. The chain couples TRBV7-3 to TRBJ2-1, with 7 bases lining up with TRBD2. Trimming cost V 3 bases and J 10 bases; bases outside gene matches: 6. This CDR3 region has 13 residues. Germline values: CDR1 SGHTA, CDR2 FQGTGA. In DNA, the CDR3 is TGTGCCAGCAGCTTCCGGGACGGGGGGGAGCAGTTCTTC. It is translated as CASSFRDGGEQFF. The whole variable domain, remainder taken from reference TRBV7-3 and TRBJ2-1, is GAGVSQTPSNKVTEKGKYVELRCDPISGHTALYWYRQSLGQGPEFLIYFQGTGAADDSGLPNDRFFAVRPEGSVSTLKIQRTERGDSAVYLCASSFRDGGEQFFGPGTRLTVL.

Ten or more counts support this clonotype. J is TRBJ2-7 and V is TRBV3-1; D not certain. Between the trimmed V and J ends, which lost 2 bases and 2 bases, there was a span of 10 bases. The V gene's germline CDR1 is LGHDT and CDR2 YNNKEL (reference sequence). The CDR3 is 14 amino acids. In DNA, the CDR3 is TGTGCCAGCAGCCAATTACCCTCAACCTACGAGCAGTACTTC. This gives the protein CASSQLPSTYEQYF.

This clonotype was counted between two and nine times. This chain connects TRBV12-5 to TRBJ2-3; TRBD2 might be the D (6 bases). Trimming pared 0 bases from V and 7 bases from J, leaving 11 bases between. Germline values: CDR1 LGHNT, CDR2 FRNRAP. CDR3 length equals 14 residues. CDR3 sequence reads: CASGLVRGGNTQYF. CDR3 sequence (DNA): TGTGCTAGTGGTTTGGTACGCGGCGGGAATACGCAGTATTTT.

Note on this clonotype: A much larger clonotype is one base distant, so this may be a read error. Given the absence of the conserved phenylalanine or tryptophan at the CDR3 end, a read error is likely. As DNA, the CDR3 is TGTGCCAGCAGCCCGACGGGGTACAATCTGTACGAGCAGTACCTC. Its translation: CASSPTGYNLYEQYL. The chain is built from TRBV7-2 and TRBJ2-7; possibly TRBD2 for D (5 bases). Trimming left V 5 bases short and J 4 bases short, with 18 bases between. Germline CDR1 and CDR2: SGHTA and FQGNSA. The CDR3 contains 15 residues.

At least ten counts were recorded for this clonotype. At one end, the junction sequence differs from germline, possibly due to a read error. J is TRBJ1-1 and V is TRBV28; no clear D gene. The CDR3 extends over 11 amino acids. Germline V gives CDR1 MDHEN, CDR2 SYDVKM. In DNA form, the CDR3 reads TGTGCCAGCAGTGTGGGTCGGCAAGCTCTCTTT. It encodes CASSVGRQALF.

This clonotype was picked up a small number of times. The chain carries TRBV20-1 and TRBJ2-3; 10 positions match TRBD2. Trimming at V came to 3 bases and at J to 4 bases, leaving 4 bases not matched to a gene. The germline gives CDR1 DFQATT, CDR2 SNEGSKA (reference sequence). This CDR3 has 14 residues. The CDR3 DNA is TGCAGTGCTAGTCCCCTAGCGGGAGCAGATACGCAGTATTTT. Its protein is CSASPLAGADTQYF.

This clonotype appeared many times. The CDR3: CASSPPGPPYEQYF. In DNA form, the CDR3 reads TGTGCCAGCAGCCCCCCGGGGCCCCCCTACGAGCAGTACTTC. The rearrangement links TRBV7-9 to TRBJ2-7, with D tentatively TRBD1 or TRBD2 (5 bases each). CDR3 length: 14 amino acids. V lost 5 bases and J lost 2, with 13 bases in between. The V gene's germline CDR1 is SEHNR and CDR2 FQNEAQ (reference sequence).

In its sample, this clonotype was seen a few times. The chain uses TRBV10-3 and TRBJ2-1; D ambiguous. Germline lookup yields CDR1 ENHRY and CDR2 SYGVKD. Trimming took off 5 bases at V and 0 bases at J, with 17 bases between the two ends. This CDR3 spans 17 amino acids. The CDR3 DNA reads as TGTGCCATCAGTACTCCCCTGCGTTCGAGCTCCTACAATGAGCAGTTCTTC. Its translation: CAISTPLRSSSYNEQFF.

This clonotype was observed at least ten times. J is TRBJ2-2 and V is TRBV2, with D perhaps matching TRBD1 (5 bases). The V end was cut by 2 bases, the J end by 7 bases, with 17 bases between. Germline V gene data show CDR1 as SNHLY and CDR2 as FYNNEI. This CDR3 contains 16 residues. The CDR3 region has the DNA TGTGCCAGCAGTGAATTTGGGGCGAGGTCCCACGGGGAGCTGTTTTTT. Its protein product is CASSEFGARSHGELFF. The full variable domain, with the rest looked up from reference TRBV2 and TRBJ2-2, is EPEVTQTPSHQVTQMGQEVILRCVPISNHLYFYWYRQILGQKVEFLVSFYNNEISEKSEIFDDQFSVERPDGSNFTLKIRSTKLEDSAMYFCASSEFGARSHGELFFGEGSRLTVL.

This clonotype was detected many times. The chain has TRBV30 and TRBJ2-7; the D gene is possibly TRBD2 (6 bases). V shed 0 bases and J shed 1 base, with 10 bases lying between them. Germline V CDR1 and CDR2: GTSNPN, SVGIG (reference sequence). The CDR3 consists of 14 residues. In DNA form, the CDR3 reads TGTGCCTGGAGTGTTGTGGGAGGATCCTACGAGCAGTACTTC. Amino acid sequence: CAWSVVGGSYEQYF.

The rearrangement links TRBV4-1 to TRBJ2-1; 15 positions match TRBD2. Looked up from germline, CDR1 is MGHRA and CDR2 is YSYEKL. V shed 0 bases, J shed 6 bases, and the junction held 6 bases outside the gene matches. The CDR3 sequence is 18 residues long. CDR3 DNA: TGCGCCAGCAGCCAAGAAATCGGGACTAGCGGGAGGCGCAATGAGCAGTTCTTC. Amino acid sequence: CASSQEIGTSGRRNEQFF.

In regard to this clonotype: A read error is likely here: a far larger clone is one base away. The J gene is TRBJ2-7, the V gene TRBV13; TRBD2 agrees at 8 bases. Germline V lookup: CDR1 PRHDT, CDR2 FYEKMQ (reference sequence). Trimming cost V 5 bases and J 7 bases; bases outside gene matches: 13. This CDR3 contains 15 residues. As DNA, the CDR3 is TGTGCCAGCAGCCCACTAGGAGCGGGAGTATTTGAGCAGTACTTC. As protein: CASSPLGAGVFEQYF.

The table lists this clonotype with a few counts. The gene calls are TRBV6-1 and TRBJ2-2; 9 positions match TRBD2. Unmatched junction bases numbered 3, after V lost 6 bases and J lost 1 base. The CDR3 sequence is 15 residues long. Germline CDR1 is MNHNS and CDR2 is SASEGT. The CDR3, as DNA: TGTGCCAGCAGACAGACTAGCGGGAACACCGGGGAGCTGTTTTTT. Amino acid sequence: CASRQTSGNTGELFF.

This clonotype came up a few times. The gene calls are TRBV27 and TRBJ2-3, with 11 bases that match TRBD1. The CDR3 runs to 16 residues. Trimming removed 5 bases from V and 3 bases from J; junction bases left unmatched: 7. Germline CDR1 and CDR2: MNHEY and SMNVEV (reference sequence). The CDR3 sequence is CASSIGTGGSTDTQYF. The CDR3 coding sequence is TGTGCCAGCAGTATCGGGACAGGGGGTTCTACAGATACGCAGTATTTT.

Only a few counts were recorded for this clonotype. The chain carries TRBV4-2 and TRBJ1-6, with D tentatively TRBD1 (5 bases). In germline, CDR1 is LGHNA, CDR2 YNFKEQ. Trimming cost V 1 base and J 8 bases, with 12 bases left between them. This CDR3 contains 15 residues. The CDR3 nucleotides read TGTGCCAGCAGCCAAGTAGGGACGGCGGATTCACCCCTCCACTTT. Encoded protein: CASSQVGTADSPLHF.

The chain carries TRBV2 and TRBJ2-6; D gene ambiguous. The CDR3 sequence is 15 residues long. V was trimmed by 6 bases and J by 3 bases, leaving 12 bases between them. CDR1 SNHLY and CDR2 FYNNEI come from the germline V gene. The CDR3 nucleotides are TGTGCCAGCAGAGACACAGCGAGTGGGGCCAACGTCCTGACTTTC. Encoded protein: CASRDTASGANVLTF.

This clonotype was seen repeatedly, ten times or more. The J gene is TRBJ2-7, the V gene TRBV3-1; 7 bases align to TRBD2. From germline, CDR1 is LGHDT and CDR2 YNNKEL (reference sequence). V dropped 3 bases and J dropped 6; count of bases not matched to a gene: 8. The CDR3 contains 14 residues. The CDR3 region has the DNA TGTGCCAGCAGCCAGGCGGAGCGGGGATCCGAGCAGTACTTC. Translating it yields CASSQAERGSEQYF.

This clonotype turned up a few times. This sequence joins TRBV7-9 and TRBJ1-6; 8 bases match TRBD1. V lost 6 bases, J lost 10 bases, and 11 bases stayed unmatched. Germline CDR1 reads SEHNR; CDR2 reads FQNEAQ (reference sequence). This CDR3 has 15 residues. This chain's CDR3 is CASRDAGTGYSPLHF. The CDR3, as DNA: TGTGCCAGCAGAGACGCCGGGACAGGCTACTCACCCCTCCACTTT.

A few counts support this clonotype. This chain joins TRBV11-3 and TRBJ2-1; a weak D match, TRBD2 (6 bases). V lost 5 bases to trimming and J lost 3 bases, with 11 bases between them. The length of the CDR3 is 14 residues. The germline V gene encodes CDR1 SGHNT and CDR2 YENEEA. CDR3 DNA: TGTGCCAGCAGCCAACAAGCGGGCTACAATGAGCAGTTCTTC. Translation: CASSQQAGYNEQFF.

This clonotype was picked up many times. The gene calls are TRBV20-1 and TRBJ2-1; D ambiguous. Germline CDR1 reads DFQATT; CDR2 reads SNEGSKA (reference sequence). This CDR3 spans 12 amino acids. The ends were cut back, 1 base at V and 5 bases at J, with 6 bases in the middle. The CDR3 region has the DNA TGCAGTGCTAGAGTTCAAGACAATGAGCAGTTCTTC. Protein product: CSARVQDNEQFF.

This clonotype was observed a few times. The chain is built from TRBV28 and TRBJ2-2; D uncertain. CDR1 is MDHEN and CDR2 is SYDVKM in the germline V gene. This CDR3 region has 16 residues. The V end was cut by 5 bases, the J end by 1 base, with 14 bases between. As DNA, the CDR3 is TGTGCCAGCAGTCCCCCTCTGGCAGTGAACACCGGGGAGCTGTTTTTT. It is translated as CASSPPLAVNTGELFF.

This clonotype was observed at least ten times. The gene calls are TRBV20-1 and TRBJ2-5; D is ambiguous. The germline V gene has CDR1 DFQATT and CDR2 SNEGSKA (reference sequence). Deletions cut 6 bases from V and 5 bases from J, with 16 bases between. The CDR3 sequence is 13 residues long. The DNA of the CDR3 is TGCAGTGCGACTCTGGGAAGCGCCGAGACCCAGTACTTC. It codes for CSATLGSAETQYF.

This clonotype appeared many times. The rearrangement links TRBV5-1 to TRBJ2-1; D call uncertain. CDR3 length equals 13 residues. Germline loops: CDR1 SGHRS, CDR2 YFSETQ. Trimming stripped 4 bases from V and 15 bases from J, with 20 bases between. The CDR3 loop reads CASSPRSGEVPFF. DNA of the CDR3: TGCGCCAGCAGCCCCAGATCTGGCGAGGTCCCGTTCTTC.

The genes are TRBV24-1 and TRBJ1-5; 12 bases map to TRBD1. The germline CDR1 and CDR2 sequences are KGHDR and SFDVKD. The CDR3 loop spans 15 amino acids. V shed 4 bases, J shed 7 bases, and the junction held 4 bases outside the gene matches. The CDR3 is CATSDPGTGGQPQHF. In nucleotides, the CDR3 is TGTGCCACCAGTGACCCGGGGACAGGGGGCCAGCCCCAGCATTTT.

This clonotype was counted ten times or more. The chain carries TRBV7-6 and TRBJ1-4, with D possibly matching TRBD1 (6 bases). V lost 5 bases to trimming and J lost 0 bases, with 19 bases between them. Germline-derived CDR1 and CDR2 are SGHVS and FNYEAQ. This CDR3 is built from 18 residues. CDR3: CASSRSPITGTTNEKLFF. DNA of the CDR3: TGTGCCAGCAGCCGCAGCCCAATTACAGGGACAACTAATGAAAAACTGTTTTTT.

This clonotype has more than one count but fewer than ten. The chain is built from TRBV20-1 and TRBJ1-1; a weak D match, TRBD1 (6 bases). Germline V gives CDR1 DFQATT, CDR2 SNEGSKA (reference sequence). The ends were cut back, 6 bases at V and 5 bases at J, with 19 bases in the middle. The CDR3 has 14 amino acids. The DNA of the CDR3 is TGCAGTGCAACCCCCAGGGGCGGTTGGACTGAAGCTTTCTTT. Translating gives CSATPRGGWTEAFF.

Ten or more counts support this clonotype. The chain employs TRBV11-2 and TRBJ1-2; TRBD1 is a possible D gene (6 bases). Trimming shortened V by 5 bases and J by 4 bases, and 11 bases separated the two germline ends. From germline, CDR1 is SGHAT and CDR2 FQNNGV. This CDR3 comprises 13 residues. This CDR3 is CASSNTGIYGYTF. CDR3 in DNA: TGTGCCAGCAGCAATACAGGGATCTATGGCTACACCTTC.

The V call is TRBV29-1, the J call TRBJ2-5; 7 bases line up with TRBD2. Germline V gives CDR1 SQVTM, CDR2 ANQGSEA. V lost 3 bases and J lost 4; bases outside the gene matches: 2. The CDR3 length is 12 residues. CDR3 nucleotide sequence: TGCAGCGTTGATACGGGGGGAGAGACCCAGTACTTC. It translates to CSVDTGGETQYF.

This clonotype occurred a few times. V is TRBV9 and J is TRBJ1-1, with 8 bases fitting TRBD1. The CDR3 totals 16 residues. The germline CDR1 and CDR2 sequences are SGDLS and YYNGEE. The junction had 13 bases not matched to a gene; V was cut back by 4 bases and J by 5 bases. The CDR3 loop is CASSPGQGLSWTEAFF. The CDR3 region has the DNA TGTGCCAGCAGCCCAGGACAGGGATTGAGTTGGACTGAAGCTTTCTTT.